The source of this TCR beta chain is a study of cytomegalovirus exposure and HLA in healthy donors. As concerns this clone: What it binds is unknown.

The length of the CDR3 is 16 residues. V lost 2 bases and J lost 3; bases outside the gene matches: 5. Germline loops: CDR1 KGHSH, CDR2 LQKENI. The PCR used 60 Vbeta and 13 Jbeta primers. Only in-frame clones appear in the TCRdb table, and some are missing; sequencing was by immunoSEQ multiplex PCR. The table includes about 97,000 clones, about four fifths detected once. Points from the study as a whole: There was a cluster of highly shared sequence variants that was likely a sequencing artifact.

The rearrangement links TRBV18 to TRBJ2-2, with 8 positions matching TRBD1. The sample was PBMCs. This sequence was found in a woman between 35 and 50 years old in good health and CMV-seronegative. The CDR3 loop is CASSPSPRGHTGELFF. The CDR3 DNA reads TGTGCCAGCTCACCATCCCCCAGGGGGCACACCGGGGAGCTGTTTTTT.